The 13 T cell receptor beta chains reported below all come from one sample, sequenced in a study of CD4+ T cells in melanoma. Here immunoSEQ multiplex PCR was the method, and the copy in TCRdb shows in-frame clones only, minus some. The sample comprises about 50,000 clones, about 91% of which are singletons, and roughly 12% rests with the top ten. Specimen: peripheral blood. The origin of the receptors is a human donor with melanoma.

The V gene is TRBV2, the J gene TRBJ2-3; 16 positions match TRBD2. J gave up 4 bases and V 7 bases, and 14 bases lay outside the gene matches. This CDR3 has 19 amino acids. Germline V lookup: CDR1 SNHLY, CDR2 FYNNEI. CDR3 nucleotide sequence: TGTGCCAGCACCCACCCCGCGGGACTAGCGGGGGGGCCCGCAGATACGCAGTATTTT. Encoded protein: CASTHPAGLAGGPADTQYF.

This clone has a handful of counts. The gene calls are TRBV5-1 and TRBJ2-1; possible D gene TRBD1, 6 bases. V gave up 0 bases and J gave up 5 bases, with 12 bases separating them. The CDR3 extends over 15 amino acids. The germline V gene has CDR1 SGHRS and CDR2 YFSETQ. The CDR3 DNA is TGCGCCAGCAGCTTGGACGTCAGGGACAACAATGAGCAGTTCTTC. Protein sequence: CASSLDVRDNNEQFF.

Concerning this clone: The junction does not match germline at one end; this may be a read error. This same CDR3 is encoded by further DNA sequences in the sample. V usage is TRBV9 and J usage is TRBJ2-5, with D possibly TRBD2 on 6 matching bases. The CDR3 loop spans 16 amino acids. Germline lookup yields CDR1 SGDLS and CDR2 YYNGEE. The CDR3 bases are TGTGCTAGCAGCGTAGGCGGGGCGGGGCTCCAAGAGACCCAGTACTTC. Translation: CASSVGGAGLQETQYF.

This clone was counted a single time. The chain employs TRBV2 and TRBJ2-7; D gene unclear. V dropped 6 bases and J dropped 0 bases, with 18 bases sitting between them. CDR1 is SNHLY, CDR2 FYNNEI, per germline. CDR3 length: 16 amino acids. This CDR3 is CASRDRLRGGSYEQYF. For the CDR3, the DNA is TGTGCCAGCAGAGACCGACTCCGAGGTGGCTCCTACGAGCAGTACTTC. Using reference TRBV2 and TRBJ2-7 for the parts outside the CDR3, the full variable domain is EPEVTQTPSHQVTQMGQEVILRCVPISNHLYFYWYRQILGQKVEFLVSFYNNEISEKSEIFDDQFSVERPDGSNFTLKIRSTKLEDSAMYFCASRDRLRGGSYEQYFGPGTRLTVT.

The rearrangement uses TRBV28 and TRBJ1-2; the D gene is possibly TRBD1 (5 bases). Trimming shortened V by 10 bases and J by 1 base, and 16 bases separated the two germline ends. Germline CDR1 is MDHEN and CDR2 is SYDVKM. The CDR3 runs to 14 residues. This chain's CDR3 is CANGGGTLNYGYTF. DNA for the CDR3: TGTGCCAACGGGGGTGGGACCCTTAACTATGGCTACACCTTC.

CDR3 protein: CASSLGPDYEQYF. The CDR3 nucleotides read TGTGCCAGCAGCTTAGGGCCGGACTACGAGCAGTACTTC. The chain combines TRBV11-2 with TRBJ2-7, with D unclear. Germline CDR1 and CDR2: SGHAT and FQNNGV. There are 13 residues in the CDR3. V lost 1 base, J lost 3 bases, and 7 bases lay in between.

This chain uses TRBV5-1 with TRBJ1-2, with 8 bases matching TRBD1. This CDR3 spans 16 amino acids. CDR1 is SGHRS and CDR2 is YFSETQ in the germline V gene. V was clipped by 0 bases and J by 4 bases; unmatched bases: 8. The DNA for the CDR3 is TGCGCCAGCAGCTTGGCCAAGGCAGGGGGCTTCTATGGCTACACCTTC. Its translation is CASSLAKAGGFYGYTF.

CDR3 bases: TGTGCCAGCTCACCATCCCCGAACACTGAAGCTTTCTTT. It codes for CASSPSPNTEAFF. This chain links TRBV18 with TRBJ1-1, with D unresolved. Germline CDR1 KGHSH, CDR2 LQKENI. Trimming left V 2 bases short and J 1 base short, with 5 bases between. CDR3 size: 13 residues.

The J gene is TRBJ2-7, the V gene TRBV7-9; 11 bases agree with TRBD1. The length of the CDR3 is 15 residues. After removal of 6 bases from V and 7 bases from J, the junction contained 11 bases not matched to a gene. Germline V CDR1 and CDR2: SEHNR, FQNEAQ (reference sequence). The CDR3 loop is CASRSGQGALGEQYF. The DNA of the CDR3 is TGTGCCAGCAGATCCGGACAGGGGGCGCTGGGGGAGCAGTACTTC. Filled out from reference TRBV7-9 and TRBJ2-7, the complete variable domain reads DTGVSQNPRHKITKRGQNVTFRCDPISEHNRLYWYRQTLGQGPEFLTYFQNEAQLEKSRLLSDRFSAERPKGSFSTLEIQRTEQGDSAMYLCASRSGQGALGEQYFGPGTRLTVT.

V and J are TRBV15 and TRBJ2-7; D call uncertain. Trimming stripped 4 bases from V and 3 bases from J, with 10 bases between. CDR1 and CDR2 (germline): LNHNV, YYDKDF (reference sequence). The CDR3 covers 13 residues. The DNA for the CDR3 is TGTGCCACCAGCACAGGACCGAACTACGAGCAGTACTTC. This encodes CATSTGPNYEQYF.

The rearrangement uses TRBV6-6 and TRBJ2-7, with D possibly being TRBD1 (5 bases). CDR1 and CDR2 (germline): MNHNY, SVGAGI (reference sequence). This CDR3 comprises 16 residues. Trimming pared 5 bases from V and 2 bases from J, leaving 19 bases between. The chain's CDR3 is CASSQGLGRPAYEQYF. The CDR3 nucleotides read TGTGCCAGCAGTCAGGGCCTGGGGCGTCCGGCCTACGAGCAGTACTTC.

The chain recombines TRBV27 with TRBJ1-1; the D gene is possibly TRBD1 (6 bases). Trimming left V 5 bases short and J 1 base short, with 14 bases between. The germline gives CDR1 MNHEY, CDR2 SMNVEV (reference sequence). The length of the CDR3 is 15 residues. The CDR3 nucleotides are TGTGCCAGCAGTCCACCCCCGGACAGGAACACTGAAGCTTTCTTT. It codes for CASSPPPDRNTEAFF.

This chain uses TRBV6-4 with TRBJ2-1, with 12 nucleotides matching TRBD2. Germline V lookup: CDR1 MRHNA, CDR2 SNTAGT. The J segment lost 9 bases and the V segment lost 8 bases, leaving 11 bases of the junction unmatched. The CDR3 runs 15 residues. CDR3 region: CASAASGGAGGEQFF. The CDR3 nucleotides read TGTGCCAGCGCTGCTAGCGGGGGGGCCGGGGGTGAGCAGTTCTTC.